These 27 T cell receptor beta chains were all obtained from the same sample, sequenced in a study of T cells in Graves' hyperthyroidism and ophthalmopathy. RNA transcripts provided the source from which TCR beta CDR3 regions were amplified. The primer set for the first-round RT-PCR of the TCR CDR3 was HTBI. TCRdb reprocessed the multiplex PCR reads via MiXCR and lists one record per CDR3 protein. The repertoire includes a few hundred thousand distinct CDR3 sequences, around 15% of them detected once, and about 20% sits in the top ten. Sequencing was carried out using blood. These receptors were taken from a woman aged 60-70 years with Graves' ophthalmopathy.

This clonotype showed up just a few times. J is TRBJ1-3 and V is TRBV5-1; D gene unclear. The length of the CDR3 is 17 residues. CDR1 and CDR2 from the germline V gene are SGHRS and YFSETQ. Trimming removed 0 bases from V and 0 bases from J, with 13 bases in between. The CDR3: CASSLGAGARSGNTIYF. Here the CDR3 DNA reads TGCGCCAGCAGCTTGGGGGCAGGAGCCCGCTCTGGAAACACCATATATTTT.

This clonotype appeared many times. The rearrangement uses TRBV12-3 or TRBV12-4 and TRBJ1-5; no reliable D call. The germline V and J ends were trimmed by 0 bases and 6 bases, with 9 bases remaining between them. The CDR3 has 14 residues. CDR3 coding DNA: TGTGCCAGCAGTTTAGCAGGGAGGACTCAGCCCCAGCATTTT. Protein product: CASSLAGRTQPQHF.

Many counts were recorded for this clonotype. V is TRBV2 and J is TRBJ2-5; D gene unclear. The CDR3 spans 14 residues. Between the trimmed V and J ends, which lost 3 bases and 2 bases, there was a span of 10 bases. Germline CDR1 is SNHLY and CDR2 is FYNNEI. The CDR3, as DNA: TGTGCCAGCAGTGAGACCAAGATTCAAGAGACCCAGTACTTC. It yields the protein CASSETKIQETQYF.

The chain recombines TRBV7-2 with TRBJ1-4, with D unresolved. Germline CDR1 reads SGHTA; CDR2 reads FQGNSA. The V and J ends lost 2 bases and 8 bases respectively, with 9 bases between them. The CDR3 totals 13 residues. CDR3 sequence (DNA): TGTGCCAGCAGCTTACGAATTAAAGAAAAACTGTTTTTT. As protein: CASSLRIKEKLFF.

The chain carries TRBV13 and TRBJ2-7; D is uncertain. The CDR3 loop spans 13 amino acids. Germline CDR1 and CDR2: PRHDT and FYEKMQ (reference sequence). V gave up 6 bases and J gave up 4 bases, with 13 bases separating them. CDR3 protein: CASSFGRLYEQYF. The CDR3 coding sequence is TGTGCCAGCAGTTTCGGCAGGTTATACGAGCAGTACTTC.

This clonotype was seen many times. This rearrangement joins TRBV2 to TRBJ2-7; maybe TRBD2 (6 bases). The V end was cut by 4 bases, the J end by 3 bases, with 16 bases between. The CDR3 runs to 15 residues. The germline CDR1 and CDR2 sequences are SNHLY and FYNNEI. The CDR3, as DNA: TGTGCCAGCAGTGCGCGCGGGACTGACTACTACGAGCAGTACTTC. Protein product: CASSARGTDYYEQYF. Drawing the rest from reference TRBV2 and TRBJ2-7, the complete variable domain is EPEVTQTPSHQVTQMGQEVILRCVPISNHLYFYWYRQILGQKVEFLVSFYNNEISEKSEIFDDQFSVERPDGSNFTLKIRSTKLEDSAMYFCASSARGTDYYEQYFGPGTRLTVT.

In this sample, this clonotype turned up a few times. This chain uses TRBV29-1 with TRBJ2-5; D remains unclear. CDR1 is SQVTM, CDR2 ANQGSEA, per germline. The CDR3 extends over 14 amino acids. With 5 bases removed from V and 2 bases from J, the gap between germline ends came to 15 bases. The CDR3 is CSVRGVLTQETQYF. CDR3 sequence (DNA): TGCAGCGTTCGTGGGGTCCTTACTCAAGAGACCCAGTACTTC.

The table lists this clonotype with a few counts. The rearrangement uses TRBV13 and TRBJ1-6; TRBD1 is a possible D gene (5 bases). V lost 5 bases to trimming and J lost 14 bases, with 13 bases between them. Germline CDR1 reads PRHDT; CDR2 reads FYEKMQ (reference sequence). The CDR3 extends over 12 amino acids. The CDR3 coding sequence is TGTGCCAGCAGCCCGGGGACCCTAGCCCTCCACTTT. Protein: CASSPGTLALHF.

This clonotype has more than one count but fewer than ten. The CDR3 protein is CASSLDGSVAEQYF. The CDR3 DNA follows: TGTGCCAGCAGCTTAGACGGTTCAGTGGCCGAGCAGTACTTC. The chain joins TRBV13 to TRBJ2-7, with D unresolved. V lost 1 base and J lost 6, with 13 bases in between. CDR1 PRHDT and CDR2 FYEKMQ come from the germline V gene (reference sequence). The CDR3 length is 14 residues.

At least ten counts were recorded for this clonotype. The CDR3 spells CASSLPGTRGSTDTQYF. The CDR3 DNA follows: TGTGCCAGCAGTTTACCCGGGACACGAGGAAGCACAGATACGCAGTATTTT. The V gene is TRBV28, the J gene TRBJ2-3, with D possibly TRBD1 on 6 matching bases. The CDR3 is 17 amino acids. V lost 2 bases and J 0 bases, leaving 15 bases between the germline ends. The V gene's germline CDR1 is MDHEN and CDR2 SYDVKM. The complete variable domain, with remaining parts taken from reference TRBV28 and TRBJ2-3, reads DVKVTQSSRYLVKRTGEKVFLECVQDMDHENMFWYRQDPGLGLRLIYFSYDVKMKEKGDIPEGYSVSREKKERFSLILESASTNQTSMYLCASSLPGTRGSTDTQYFGPGTRLTVL.

The V gene is TRBV6-1, the J gene TRBJ2-1; 11 bases line up with TRBD2. The CDR3 sequence is 17 residues long. Germline assignment: CDR1 MNHNS and CDR2 SASEGT. V was pared by 5 bases and J by 6 bases, with 12 bases of the junction left unmatched. The CDR3: CASSLGLAASPGNEQFF. The CDR3 DNA follows: TGTGCCAGCAGTTTGGGACTAGCGGCTTCTCCGGGCAATGAGCAGTTCTTC.

This clonotype was recorded at least ten times. The chain carries TRBV28 and TRBJ2-7; D might be TRBD1 (5 bases). The CDR3 has 12 amino acids. With 2 bases removed from V and 3 bases from J, the gap between germline ends came to 5 bases. CDR1 and CDR2 (germline): MDHEN, SYDVKM. In DNA form, the CDR3 reads TGTGCCAGCAGTTTAAGGGGCTACGAGCAGTACTTC. This encodes CASSLRGYEQYF.

This clonotype has a count of ten or more. The chain's CDR3 is CASSPPGGSGEQFF. The CDR3 bases are TGTGCCAGCAGCCCCCCGGGCGGGAGTGGTGAGCAGTTCTTC. The rearrangement links TRBV9 to TRBJ2-1; 7 bases map to TRBD2. The V gene's germline CDR1 is SGDLS and CDR2 YYNGEE. The CDR3 is 14 amino acids. Trimming took 4 bases from V and 9 from J; bases not matched to a gene: 10.

This clonotype was counted ten times or more. The chain joins TRBV27 to TRBJ2-1; no firm D call. CDR3 length: 13 residues. V dropped 1 base and J dropped 3 bases, with 4 bases sitting between them. CDR1 MNHEY and CDR2 SMNVEV come from the germline V gene (reference sequence). CDR3 nucleotide sequence: TGTGCCAGCAGTTTATGGCGCTACAATGAGCAGTTCTTC. Encoded protein: CASSLWRYNEQFF.

This clonotype appeared a few times. The gene calls are TRBV5-4 and TRBJ1-6, with TRBD1 matching 10 bases. This CDR3 is built from 15 residues. Germline V CDR1 and CDR2: SGHNT, YYREEE (reference sequence). V lost 3 bases and J lost 3; bases outside the gene matches: 0. CDR3 in amino acids: CASSWTGGYNSPLHF. CDR3 coding DNA: TGTGCCAGCAGCTGGACAGGGGGCTATAATTCACCCCTCCACTTT.

This clonotype was counted many times. This chain connects TRBV20-1 to TRBJ2-5; tentatively, D is TRBD1 or TRBD2 (6 bases each). CDR1 is DFQATT, CDR2 SNEGSKA, per germline (reference sequence). There are 13 residues in the CDR3. Trimming removed 1 base at V and 4 bases at J, with 10 bases between. In DNA form, the CDR3 reads TGCAGTGCTAGAGCGGGGGCTGGAGAGACCCAGTACTTC. Its translation is CSARAGAGETQYF.

The table lists this clonotype with many counts. V gene TRBV13 combines with J gene TRBJ2-7, with a weak D call TRBD1 (6 bases). Germline-derived CDR1 and CDR2 are PRHDT and FYEKMQ (reference sequence). This CDR3 contains 15 residues. The V end lost 5 bases, the J end lost 4 bases, and 18 bases lay between the germline ends. The DNA of the CDR3 is TGTGCCAGCAGCCCGCGACCGGGACAAGTATACGAGCAGTACTTC. Translating gives CASSPRPGQVYEQYF.

This clonotype showed up many times. This sequence joins TRBV13 and TRBJ2-3, with D perhaps assigned TRBD1 or TRBD2 (5 bases each). The CDR3 consists of 16 residues. CDR1 is PRHDT, CDR2 FYEKMQ, per germline (reference sequence). V was cut by 2 bases and J by 0 bases, with 12 bases left in between. CDR3 in DNA: TGTGCCAGCAGCTTATTCGGGGCCACTAGCACAGATACGCAGTATTTT. This sequence encodes CASSLFGATSTDTQYF. The variable domain in full, completed from reference TRBV13 and TRBJ2-3, reads AAGVIQSPRHLIKEKRETATLKCYPIPRHDTVYWYQQGPGQDPQFLISFYEKMQSDKGSIPDRFSAQQFSDYHSELNMSSLELGDSALYFCASSLFGATSTDTQYFGPGTRLTVL.

V gene TRBV10-3 combines with J gene TRBJ2-1; 8 bases are a match to TRBD1. CDR1 is ENHRY and CDR2 is SYGVKD in the germline V gene. J was trimmed by 7 bases and V by 4 bases; bases with no gene match: 6. CDR3 length: 14 amino acids. The CDR3 coding sequence is TGTGCCATCAGTGGCCAGGGGGCGCGTAATGAGCAGTTCTTC. Protein sequence: CAISGQGARNEQFF.

At least ten counts were recorded for this clonotype. The chain is built from TRBV3-1 and TRBJ1-6, with D unresolved. Germline V gives CDR1 LGHDT, CDR2 YNNKEL (reference sequence). The ends were cut back, 3 bases at V and 7 bases at J, with 13 bases in the middle. This CDR3 region has 15 residues. This CDR3 is CASSQSPSGNSPLHF. DNA of the CDR3: TGTGCCAGCAGCCAGAGCCCATCGGGAAATTCACCCCTCCACTTT. The complete variable domain, with remaining parts taken from reference TRBV3-1 and TRBJ1-6, reads DTAVSQTPKYLVTQMGNDKSIKCEQNLGHDTMYWYKQDSKKFLKIMFSYNNKELIINETVPNRFSPKSPDKAHLNLHINSLELGDSAVYFCASSQSPSGNSPLHFGNGTRLTVT.

The V gene is TRBV12-3 or TRBV12-4, the J gene TRBJ1-1, with D tentatively TRBD1 (5 bases). V was pared by 3 bases and J by 1 base, with 12 bases between. The CDR3 is 15 residues long. The CDR3 region is CASSFRQIQNTEAFF. The CDR3 DNA reads TGTGCCAGCAGTTTTAGACAGATACAGAACACTGAAGCTTTCTTT.

Many counts were recorded for this clonotype. The genes are TRBV2 and TRBJ2-7, with TRBD2 as a possible D gene (6 bases). Germline values: CDR1 SNHLY, CDR2 FYNNEI. The CDR3 is 14 amino acids. The V and J ends lost 6 bases and 7 bases respectively, with 19 bases between them. CDR3 protein: CASRIGAAAGEQYF. CDR3 nucleotide sequence: TGTGCCAGCAGAATCGGGGCCGCCGCGGGGGAGCAGTACTTC.

This clonotype appeared many times. The chain uses TRBV20-1 and TRBJ2-6; TRBD2 aligns across 12 bases. The V gene's germline CDR1 is DFQATT and CDR2 SNEGSKA (reference sequence). The V segment lost 0 bases and the J segment 3 bases; nucleotides outside the gene matches: 6. This CDR3 has 18 residues. The CDR3 nucleotides read TGCAGTGCTAGAGATAGACTAGCGGGAGAAGTTGGGGCCAACGTCCTGACTTTC. Amino acid sequence: CSARDRLAGEVGANVLTF.

The chain joins TRBV4-1 to TRBJ1-2; D is perhaps TRBD1 (6 bases). V lost 1 base to trimming and J lost 4 bases, with 13 bases between them. Germline loops: CDR1 MGHRA, CDR2 YSYEKL. This CDR3 comprises 15 residues. The CDR3 is CASSQGGGARYGYTF. CDR3 DNA: TGCGCCAGCAGCCAAGGAGGGGGAGCTCGCTATGGCTACACCTTC.

This clonotype was recorded many times. The J gene is TRBJ2-7, the V gene TRBV24-1; D gene unclear. Trimming removed 7 bases at V and 3 bases at J, with 18 bases between. Germline-derived CDR1 and CDR2 are KGHDR and SFDVKD. This CDR3 is 15 amino acids long. The CDR3 protein is CATSLANGGNYEQYF. The CDR3 region has the DNA TGTGCCACCAGCCTGGCAAATGGTGGGAACTACGAGCAGTACTTC.

This clonotype was detected many times. This chain joins TRBV20-1 and TRBJ2-7; D not resolved. Germline CDR1 and CDR2: DFQATT and SNEGSKA (reference sequence). This CDR3 has 14 amino acids. Trimming removed 0 bases from V and 3 bases from J, with 12 bases in between. The CDR3 sequence: CSARDPRRDYEQYF. The CDR3 DNA reads TGCAGTGCTAGAGACCCCCGGCGTGACTACGAGCAGTACTTC.

The sample holds many counts of this clonotype. The V and J genes are TRBV18 and TRBJ2-1, with 11 positions matching TRBD1. This CDR3 has 17 residues. V trimming: 0 bases; J trimming: 7 bases; junction bases outside the gene matches: 8. Germline CDR1 KGHSH, CDR2 LQKENI. CDR3 sequence: CASSPPVPGTGGNEQFF. The CDR3 DNA reads TGTGCCAGCTCACCACCTGTCCCCGGGACAGGGGGGAATGAGCAGTTCTTC.